The next 21 T cell receptor beta chains were all read from a single sample in a study of T cell changes during pregnancy in multiple sclerosis. Profiled with immunoSEQ multiplex PCR; TCRdb holds only in-frame clones, not every one. The table includes 8,000 or so clones, roughly 87% detected once. The material was CD8+ T cells from peripheral blood mononuclear cells, obtained in the first trimester of pregnancy. The receptors derive from a female donor in good health, enrolled as a control in a pregnancy study.

The chain carries TRBV28 and TRBJ2-5; tentative D call: TRBD1 (5 bases). The CDR3 has 15 residues. V gave up 4 bases and J gave up 3 bases, with 15 bases separating them. From germline, CDR1 is MDHEN and CDR2 SYDVKM. The CDR3 DNA sequence: TGTGCCAGCAGTTCCGTCGCGACAGTGGAAGAGACCCAGTACTTC. Translating gives CASSSVATVEETQYF.

The V gene is TRBV2, the J gene TRBJ2-7; TRBD1 might be the D (5 bases). Germline V gene sequence: CDR1 SNHLY, CDR2 FYNNEI. V lost 8 bases to trimming and J lost 0 bases, with 11 bases between them. CDR3 length equals 13 residues. CDR3 in DNA: TGTGCCAGCCTTTTGACAGACTCCTACGAGCAGTACTTC. The encoded protein is CASLLTDSYEQYF.

This sequence joins TRBV18 and TRBJ2-2; 9 bases line up with TRBD1. Trimming removed 3 bases from V and 6 bases from J; junction bases left unmatched: 5. From germline, CDR1 is KGHSH and CDR2 LQKENI. This CDR3 has 15 residues. The CDR3 protein is CASSPPGQGPGELFF. The CDR3 DNA sequence: TGTGCCAGCTCACCTCCGGGACAGGGCCCCGGGGAGCTGTTTTTT. Based on the CDR3 plus reference TRBV18 and TRBJ2-2, the full variable domain is NAGVMQNPRHLVRRRGQEARLRCSPMKGHSHVYWYRQLPEEGLKFMVYLQKENIIDESGMPKERFSAEFPKEGPSILRIQQVVRGDSAAYFCASSPPGQGPGELFFGEGSRLTVL.

The V call is TRBV25-1, the J call TRBJ2-2; weak D call: TRBD2 (6 bases). Trimming stripped 3 bases from V and 4 bases from J, with 9 bases between. Germline loops: CDR1 MGHDK, CDR2 SYGVNS. This CDR3 contains 14 residues. The DNA for the CDR3 is TGTGCCAGCAGTGAGGGAGGAAGCACCGGGGAGCTGTTTTTT. This gives the protein CASSEGGSTGELFF. The entire variable domain, with the rest obtained from reference TRBV25-1 and TRBJ2-2, is as follows: EADIYQTPRYLVIGTGKKITLECSQTMGHDKMYWYQQDPGMELHLIHYSYGVNSTEKGDLSSESTVSRIRTEHFPLTLESARPSHTSQYLCASSEGGSTGELFFGEGSRLTVL.

This clone turned up a few times. The chain combines TRBV6-4 with TRBJ2-1; D perhaps matches TRBD2 (8 bases). The V gene lost 0 bases and the J gene lost 8 bases, with 20 bases spanning the gap. Germline V gene data show CDR1 as MRHNA and CDR2 as SNTAGT. This CDR3 has 17 amino acids. The DNA for the CDR3 is TGTGCCAGCAGTGACTCGGAGGGGGCGGGGGGCAAGGATGAGCAGTTCTTC. Its translation: CASSDSEGAGGKDEQFF.

The rearrangement joins TRBV27 to TRBJ2-3, with 8 bases fitting TRBD2. There are 16 residues in the CDR3. In germline, CDR1 is MNHEY, CDR2 SMNVEV (reference sequence). The J segment lost 0 bases and the V segment lost 5 bases, leaving 7 bases of the junction unmatched. CDR3 bases: TGTGCCAGCAGTCCCGGGGGGGGGCCTAGCACAGATACGCAGTATTTT. Translation: CASSPGGGPSTDTQYF.

The CDR3 here is CASSPTGAPGELFF. The CDR3 nucleotides are TGTGCCAGCAGCCCCACAGGGGCGCCCGGGGAGCTGTTTTTT. This chain joins TRBV6-5 and TRBJ2-2; 7 bases agree with TRBD1. Germline V lookup: CDR1 MNHEY, CDR2 SVGAGI. Losses at the gene ends were 6 bases for V and 6 bases for J; bases not matched to a gene: 7. The CDR3 spans 14 residues.

V and J are TRBV10-3 and TRBJ1-2, with a weak D call TRBD1 (6 bases). The germline gives CDR1 ENHRY, CDR2 SYGVKD. The CDR3 sequence is 15 residues long. The V gene lost 0 bases and the J gene lost 4 bases, with 12 bases spanning the gap. The CDR3 nucleotides read TGTGCCATCAGTGAGTCGGACAGCCTTATCTATGGCTACACCTTC. Translating gives CAISESDSLIYGYTF.

Points on this clone: Relative to the germline gene, one junction end is altered; a read error may explain this. This chain joins TRBV7-7 and TRBJ2-5, with 7 bases lining up with TRBD1. From germline, CDR1 is SSHAT and CDR2 FNYEAQ (reference sequence). The CDR3 contains 13 residues. The CDR3 nucleotides read TGTGCTAGCAGTTCCGGGACAGAAGAGACCCAGTACTTC. This gives the protein CASSSGTEETQYF. Complete variable domain (other parts from reference TRBV7-7 and TRBJ2-5): GAGVSQSPRYKVTKRGQDVTLRCDPISSHATLYWYQQALGQGPEFLTYFNYEAQPDKSGLPSDRFSAERPEGSISTLTIQRTEQRDSAMYRCASSSGTEETQYFGPGTRLLVL.

The CDR3 sequence is CASRGLAGPYEQYF. The CDR3 DNA follows: TGTGCCAGCCGCGGGCTAGCGGGGCCCTACGAGCAGTACTTC. V is TRBV19 and J is TRBJ2-7; 9 positions agree with TRBD2. Germline trimming cut 9 bases from V and 2 bases from J; bases unmatched to any gene: 8. CDR1 is LNHDA and CDR2 is SQIVND in the germline V gene (reference sequence). The CDR3 consists of 14 residues.

This clone occurred a few times. The gene calls are TRBV6-4 and TRBJ1-2; 7 bases align to TRBD1. V lost 0 bases and J lost 8; bases outside the gene matches: 6. This CDR3 is built from 14 residues. CDR1 and CDR2 (germline): MRHNA, SNTAGT. The CDR3 DNA follows: TGTGCCAGCAGTGACTCGGAGGGGGCTGAGGGCTACACCTTC. Amino acid sequence: CASSDSEGAEGYTF.

The chain recombines TRBV6-4 with TRBJ2-1, with TRBD2 identical over 9 bases. The CDR3 spans 14 residues. Unmatched junction bases numbered 2, after V lost 2 bases and J lost 6 bases. Germline CDR1 reads MRHNA; CDR2 reads SNTAGT. CDR3 sequence (DNA): TGTGCCAGCAGTGACGGGCGGGAGGGCAATGAGCAGTTCTTC. The encoded protein is CASSDGREGNEQFF.

The chain recombines TRBV4-1 with TRBJ2-7; 8 nucleotides agree with TRBD1. This CDR3 contains 14 residues. V was pared by 1 base and J by 1 base, with 0 bases of the junction left unmatched. The germline V gene has CDR1 MGHRA and CDR2 YSYEKL. The CDR3 nucleotides read TGCGCCAGCAGCCAAGGGGACAGGTCCTACGAGCAGTACTTC. This gives the protein CASSQGDRSYEQYF.

A single count supports this clone. The chain joins TRBV7-8 to TRBJ1-1, with 10 bases that match TRBD1. Germline CDR1 SGHVS, CDR2 FQNEAQ. The CDR3 has 15 residues. The ends lost 5 bases at V and 5 bases at J; junction bases unmatched: 8. CDR3 nucleotide sequence: TGTGCCAGCAGCCTCTCCCGGACAGGGGGGACTGAAGCTTTCTTT. Encoded protein: CASSLSRTGGTEAFF.

Sample share makes this clone large. J is TRBJ2-5 and V is TRBV7-8; a weak D match, TRBD2 (6 bases). CDR3 size: 15 residues. V lost 7 bases, J lost 1 base, and 16 bases lay in between. Germline CDR1 is SGHVS and CDR2 is FQNEAQ. CDR3 amino acids: CASIRWAGLQETQYF. The DNA of the CDR3 is TGTGCCAGCATAAGGTGGGCGGGGCTCCAAGAGACCCAGTACTTC.

The gene calls are TRBV11-2 and TRBJ2-1, with D unclear. Looked up from germline, CDR1 is SGHAT and CDR2 is FQNNGV. This CDR3 spans 11 amino acids. V lost 5 bases, J lost 4 bases, and 3 bases lay in between. The CDR3 sequence is CASSHYNEQFF. The CDR3 coding sequence is TGTGCCAGCAGCCATTACAATGAGCAGTTCTTC.

The chain joins TRBV7-6 to TRBJ2-7, with D possibly TRBD2 on 7 matching bases. V was cut by 0 bases and J by 6 bases, with 9 bases left in between. This CDR3 comprises 13 residues. Germline CDR1 SGHVS, CDR2 FNYEAQ. CDR3 amino acids: CASSLAGGPEQYF. CDR3 coding DNA: TGTGCCAGCAGCTTAGCCGGGGGGCCCGAGCAGTACTTC.

J is TRBJ1-5 and V is TRBV21-1; the table's D call, TRBD1, has no DNA check behind it. TRBV21-1 is a listed pseudogene. The CDR3 is 15 amino acids. CDR3 amino acids: CASSPRAGENQPQHF. The CDR3 DNA follows: TGTGCCAGCAGCCCTAGAGCAGGGGAAAATCAGCCCCAGCATTTT.

This clone was seen more than once but under ten times. Germline is not matched at one junction end, which may reflect a read error. V usage is TRBV2 and J usage is TRBJ2-7; 8 bases line up with TRBD1. The CDR3 has 10 residues. The germline V gene has CDR1 SNHLY and CDR2 FYNNEI. CDR3 coding DNA: TGTGCCAGCAGAGAGACAGGGGACGCCTTC. Translation: CASRETGDAF.

In DNA form, the CDR3 reads TGTGCCAGCAGTGAACCATCTCCGGGGTTCCCGGGACTAGCGGGAACAGATACGCAGTATTTT. Translation: CASSEPSPGFPGLAGTDTQYF. The V call is TRBV6-1, the J call TRBJ2-3, with 13 bases fitting TRBD2. Trimming at V came to 2 bases and at J to 3 bases, leaving 17 bases not matched to a gene. The germline V gene encodes CDR1 MNHNS and CDR2 SASEGT. The CDR3 has 21 residues.

This sequence joins TRBV9 and TRBJ2-1, with D perhaps matching TRBD1 (5 bases). Germline CDR1 reads SGDLS; CDR2 reads YYNGEE. The CDR3 length is 15 residues. The ends were cut back, 0 bases at V and 8 bases at J, with 15 bases in the middle. DNA of the CDR3: TGTGCCAGCAGCGTAGGGACACGGACCCTCTATGAGCAGTTCTTC. This translates into CASSVGTRTLYEQFF. The whole variable domain, remainder taken from reference TRBV9 and TRBJ2-1, is DSGVTQTPKHLITATGQRVTLRCSPRSGDLSVYWYQQSLDQGLQFLIQYYNGEERAKGNILERFSAQQFPDLHSELNLSSLELGDSALYFCASSVGTRTLYEQFFGPGTRLTVL.